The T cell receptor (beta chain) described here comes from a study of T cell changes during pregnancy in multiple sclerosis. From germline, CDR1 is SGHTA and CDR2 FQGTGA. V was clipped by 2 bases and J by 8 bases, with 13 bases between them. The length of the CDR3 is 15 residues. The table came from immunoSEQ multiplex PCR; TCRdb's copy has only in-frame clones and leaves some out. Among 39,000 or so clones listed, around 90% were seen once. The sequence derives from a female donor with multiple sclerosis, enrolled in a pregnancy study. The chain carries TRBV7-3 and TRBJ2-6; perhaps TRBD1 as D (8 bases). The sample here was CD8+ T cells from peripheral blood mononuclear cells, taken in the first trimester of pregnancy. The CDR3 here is CASSLDRGGSNVLTF. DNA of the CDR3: TGTGCCAGCAGCTTAGACAGGGGAGGGTCCAACGTCCTGACTTTC.